Following are 29 T cell receptor beta chains from one sample sequenced in a study of shared clonotypes between healthy human individuals. Assay: immunoSEQ multiplex PCR; the TCRdb copy retains only in-frame clones and omits some. The data hold 90,000 to 100,000 clones, with around 47% observed a single time. The sequencing sample was made of PBMCs. These receptors came from a middle-aged woman in good health. Some clones in this sample may be carry-over from other donors' samples.

This clone has a count of ten or more. The V gene is TRBV30, the J gene TRBJ2-7; no clear D gene. The CDR3 extends over 13 amino acids. Germline CDR1 is GTSNPN and CDR2 is SVGIG (reference sequence). The ends were cut back, 2 bases at V and 1 base at J, with 9 bases in the middle. DNA of the CDR3: TGTGCCTGGAGTATGGGTAGTTCCTACGAGCAGTACTTC. Amino acid sequence: CAWSMGSSYEQYF.

Of note for this clone: It differs at one base from a far larger clone, so likely a read error. Other DNA sequences in this specimen translate into the identical CDR3. The V gene is TRBV5-4, the J gene TRBJ2-2; TRBD1 agrees at 7 bases. CDR1 SGHNT and CDR2 YYREEE come from the germline V gene (reference sequence). This CDR3 region has 14 residues. The CDR3 region is CASSLGTATGELFF. CDR3 DNA sequence: TGTGCCAGCAGCCTCGGGACAGCCACCGGGGAGCTGTTCTTT.

This clone has a count of ten or more. The genes are TRBV2 and TRBJ2-3; D gene uncertain. V lost 3 bases, J lost 5 bases, and 9 bases lay in between. Looked up from germline, CDR1 is SNHLY and CDR2 is FYNNEI. The CDR3 has 13 amino acids. The CDR3 DNA sequence: TGTGCCAGCAGTGAGGGAAACAGAGATACGCAGTATTTT. Protein product: CASSEGNRDTQYF.

Ten or more counts support this clone. As DNA, the CDR3 is TGTGCCAGCAGCCCCAGCAGGGTGGACTGGAGCCGGCAAGAGACCCAGTACTTC. Translating gives CASSPSRVDWSRQETQYF. The chain links TRBV5-6 to TRBJ2-5; tentatively, D is TRBD1 or TRBD2 (5 bases each). Trimming took 4 bases from V and 2 from J, leaving 24 bases between them. The CDR3 covers 18 residues. The germline V gene encodes CDR1 SGHDT and CDR2 YYEEEE.

V is TRBV18 and J is TRBJ2-7; 7 bases map to TRBD2. Germline V gene sequence: CDR1 KGHSH, CDR2 LQKENI. V trimming: 2 bases; J trimming: 3 bases; junction bases outside the gene matches: 4. This CDR3 has 14 residues. CDR3 bases: TGTGCCAGCTCACCATCAGGGAGGGTCTACGAGCAGTACTTC. As protein: CASSPSGRVYEQYF.

The J gene is TRBJ2-2, the V gene TRBV11-2; D unresolved. Deletions cut 4 bases from V and 1 base from J, with 4 bases between. Germline V CDR1 and CDR2: SGHAT, FQNNGV. CDR3 length: 13 residues. The CDR3, as DNA: TGTGCCAGCAGCTCAGAGAACACCGGGGAGCTGTTTTTT. Its translation is CASSSENTGELFF. Drawing the rest from reference TRBV11-2 and TRBJ2-2, the complete variable domain is EAGVAQSPRYKIIEKRQSVAFWCNPISGHATLYWYQQILGQGPKLLIQFQNNGVVDDSQLPKDRFSAERLKGVDSTLKIQPAKLEDSAVYLCASSSENTGELFFGEGSRLTVL.

V gene TRBV5-1 combines with J gene TRBJ1-6, with TRBD1 identical over 7 bases. The germline V gene encodes CDR1 SGHRS and CDR2 YFSETQ. CDR3 length: 16 amino acids. Trimming cost V 6 bases and J 5 bases; bases outside gene matches: 11. Here the CDR3 DNA reads TGCGCCAGCACCGTGACAGGGTCGGGGCATAATTCACCCCTCCACTTT. Amino acid sequence: CASTVTGSGHNSPLHF.

This clone was observed many times. The J gene is TRBJ2-2, the V gene TRBV11-2, with TRBD2 as a possible D gene (6 bases). From germline, CDR1 is SGHAT and CDR2 FQNNGV. V was clipped by 3 bases and J by 4 bases, with 6 bases between them. The CDR3 loop spans 13 amino acids. The CDR3 is CASSLGGTGELFF. CDR3 nucleotides: TGTGCCAGCAGCTTGGGGGGCACCGGGGAGCTGTTTTTT.

In its sample, this clone was seen a few times. The chain carries TRBV30 and TRBJ2-1, with 9 bases fitting TRBD2. CDR3 length: 15 residues. The germline V gene has CDR1 GTSNPN and CDR2 SVGIG (reference sequence). The trim removed 0 bases at V and 7 bases at J, leaving 7 bases unmatched. DNA of the CDR3: TGTGCCTGGAGTGTACTTGGACTAGCGAATAATGAGCAGTTCTTC. Amino acid sequence: CAWSVLGLANNEQFF.

The chain links TRBV7-3 to TRBJ1-6; no clear D. Looked up from germline, CDR1 is SGHTA and CDR2 is FQGTGA. The CDR3 consists of 12 residues. V shed 8 bases and J shed 7 bases, with 9 bases lying between them. CDR3 sequence: CASGRLNSPLHF. The CDR3, as DNA: TGTGCCAGCGGACGGTTGAATTCACCCCTCCACTTT.

This clone was picked up many times. The chain combines TRBV10-3 with TRBJ1-4, with D hard to call. Germline CDR1 ENHRY, CDR2 SYGVKD. V lost 2 bases and J lost 6, with 7 bases in between. This CDR3 comprises 13 residues. The DNA of the CDR3 is TGTGCCATCAGTGAGCCGCGGGATGAAAAACTGTTTTTT. Translated: CAISEPRDEKLFF.

The chain joins TRBV5-1 to TRBJ2-4, with 10 bases aligning to TRBD2. Germline V lookup: CDR1 SGHRS, CDR2 YFSETQ. This CDR3 region has 17 residues. J gave up 4 bases and V 2 bases, and 9 bases lay outside the gene matches. The CDR3 DNA follows: TGCGCCAGCAGCTTATTATTGAGCGGGAGGGAAAAAAACATTCAGTACTTC. Translation gives CASSLLLSGREKNIQYF.

The chain recombines TRBV18 with TRBJ2-5; perhaps TRBD1 as D (5 bases). TRBJ2-7 explains the end of the DNA better; the J call may be wrong. The germline V gene has CDR1 KGHSH and CDR2 LQKENI. This CDR3 has 13 amino acids. CDR3 sequence (DNA): TGTGCCAGCTCACCATTGGGGCCTTACGAGCAGTACTTC. Amino acids: CASSPLGPYEQYF.

On this clone: The same CDR3 is also encoded by other DNA sequences in this sample. The chain recombines TRBV4-3 with TRBJ2-7; 10 positions agree with TRBD2. Germline CDR1 reads LGHNA; CDR2 reads YSLEER. Unmatched junction bases numbered 1, after V lost 1 base and J lost 1 base. The CDR3 runs 15 residues. CDR3 nucleotide sequence: TGCGCCAGCAGCCAAGGACTAGCGGGTTCCTACGAGCAGTACTTC. It yields the protein CASSQGLAGSYEQYF.

The gene calls are TRBV30 and TRBJ2-5; 7 bases fit TRBD2. The CDR3 runs 15 residues. The V gene's germline CDR1 is GTSNPN and CDR2 SVGIG (reference sequence). Losses at the gene ends were 1 base for V and 5 bases for J; bases not matched to a gene: 10. Here the CDR3 DNA reads TGTGCCTGGAGTGATGCCGGACTAGTCTGGGAGACCCAGTACTTC. Its translation: CAWSDAGLVWETQYF.

This chain connects TRBV9 to TRBJ2-3, with D possibly being TRBD1 (6 bases). The CDR3 is made up of 15 amino acids. With 2 bases removed from V and 2 bases from J, the gap between germline ends came to 12 bases. CDR1 SGDLS and CDR2 YYNGEE come from the germline V gene. The CDR3 loop reads CASSVNGQYTDTQYF. In nucleotides, the CDR3 is TGTGCCAGCAGCGTTAATGGACAGTACACAGATACGCAGTATTTT. Drawing the rest from reference TRBV9 and TRBJ2-3, the complete variable domain is DSGVTQTPKHLITATGQRVTLRCSPRSGDLSVYWYQQSLDQGLQFLIQYYNGEERAKGNILERFSAQQFPDLHSELNLSSLELGDSALYFCASSVNGQYTDTQYFGPGTRLTVL.

The CDR3 reads CASSRGPSEQYF. In nucleotides, the CDR3 is TGTGCCAGTAGTAGGGGGCCGTCGGAGCAGTACTTC. This chain joins TRBV19 and TRBJ2-5; perhaps TRBD1 as D (6 bases). V gave up 4 bases and J gave up 11 bases, with 14 bases separating them. Germline CDR1 and CDR2: LNHDA and SQIVND (reference sequence). The CDR3 spans 12 residues.

This clone was found a few times. The genes are TRBV28 and TRBJ2-1; D possibly corresponds to TRBD2 (5 bases). Trimming left V 6 bases short and J 8 bases short, with 11 bases between. The CDR3 covers 12 residues. Germline V gene sequence: CDR1 MDHEN, CDR2 SYDVKM. DNA for the CDR3: TGTGCCAGCAGCCCCCCCGGGGATGAGCAGTTCTTC. It yields the protein CASSPPGDEQFF.

This clone turned up a few times. The V gene is TRBV4-1, the J gene TRBJ2-5; D gene unclear. Germline-derived CDR1 and CDR2 are MGHRA and YSYEKL. CDR3 length: 14 residues. V lost 1 base and J 2 bases, leaving 8 bases between the germline ends. DNA for the CDR3: TGCGCCAGCAGCCAAGGTTACAGACAAGAGACCCAGTACTTC. This translates into CASSQGYRQETQYF.

The J gene is TRBJ2-5, the V gene TRBV5-1, with TRBD1 matching over 7 bases. The end of the DNA fits TRBJ2-7 better, so the J call may be wrong. Germline CDR1 and CDR2: SGHRS and YFSETQ. The CDR3 has 16 amino acids. This CDR3 reads CASSLAPGTEGHEQYF. The CDR3 coding sequence is TGCGCCAGCAGCTTGGCCCCGGGGACAGAAGGCCACGAGCAGTACTTC.

This chain joins TRBV6-6 and TRBJ2-7; a weak D match, TRBD1 (5 bases). CDR1 and CDR2 from the germline V gene are MNHNY and SVGAGI (reference sequence). This CDR3 is built from 12 residues. V lost 5 bases to trimming and J lost 6 bases, with 11 bases between them. CDR3 region: CASSPGYREQYF. The DNA of the CDR3 is TGTGCCAGCAGTCCAGGGTACCGCGAGCAGTACTTC.

V is TRBV7-2 and J is TRBJ2-7; D ambiguous. The length of the CDR3 is 12 residues. V lost 5 bases, J lost 6 bases, and 11 bases lay in between. Germline loops: CDR1 SGHTA, CDR2 FQGNSA. CDR3 in amino acids: CASSRRSGEQYF. CDR3 nucleotide sequence: TGTGCCAGCAGCCGCCGGTCGGGCGAGCAGTACTTC.

This chain links TRBV7-2 with TRBJ2-3, with D perhaps TRBD2 (6 bases). Per germline, CDR1 SGHTA and CDR2 FQGNSA. The germline V and J ends were trimmed by 10 bases and 2 bases, with 10 bases remaining between them. CDR3 length: 12 amino acids. CDR3 nucleotide sequence: TGTGCCACTTGGGACTCCACAGATACGCAGTATTTT. Its protein is CATWDSTDTQYF.

The chain joins TRBV29-1 to TRBJ1-5; D unclear. Per the germline V gene, CDR1 is SQVTM and CDR2 is ANQGSEA. This CDR3 contains 13 residues. Trimming pared 4 bases from V and 6 bases from J, leaving 13 bases between. The CDR3 bases are TGCAGCGTTGGGAAGGGCGGCGGTCAGCCCCAGCATTTT. This codes for CSVGKGGGQPQHF.

This clone was seen ten or more times. The chain combines TRBV4-2 with TRBJ2-7; 9 bases align to TRBD2. Germline CDR1 and CDR2: LGHNA and YNFKEQ. V was clipped by 4 bases and J by 0 bases; unmatched bases: 10. The CDR3 totals 17 residues. CDR3 coding DNA: TGTGCCAGCAGCCTAACGATACCTAGCGGGACCTCCTACGAGCAGTACTTC. It is translated as CASSLTIPSGTSYEQYF.

This sequence joins TRBV2 and TRBJ2-2, with 9 nucleotides matching TRBD1. The CDR3 runs 18 residues. V dropped 0 bases and J dropped 6; count of bases not matched to a gene: 11. Germline V gene sequence: CDR1 SNHLY, CDR2 FYNNEI. The CDR3 coding sequence is TGTGCCAGCAGTGAAGCTTCCCGGGGACAGGGTAGTCCCGGGGAGCTGTTTTTT. This gives the protein CASSEASRGQGSPGELFF.

This clone was seen repeatedly, ten times or more. This chain joins TRBV10-3 and TRBJ2-5, with D hard to call. The CDR3 covers 12 residues. Germline values: CDR1 ENHRY, CDR2 SYGVKD. Trimming removed 4 bases at V and 2 bases at J, with 5 bases between. CDR3 bases: TGTGCCATCAGTGGGCAGCAAGAGACCCAGTACTTC. Amino acids: CAISGQQETQYF.

As regards this clone: Other DNA sequences in this specimen translate into the identical CDR3. The chain joins TRBV29-1 to TRBJ1-2; perhaps TRBD1 as D (5 bases). CDR1 is SQVTM, CDR2 ANQGSEA, per germline. The V end was cut by 0 bases, the J end by 7 bases, with 6 bases between. The CDR3 length is 11 residues. CDR3 residues: CSVEEGGGYTF. In DNA form, the CDR3 reads TGCAGCGTTGAAGAGGGGGGTGGCTACACCTTC.

This clone came up many times. The gene calls are TRBV15 and TRBJ2-7; possibly TRBD1 or TRBD2 for D (7 bases each). Germline loops: CDR1 LNHNV, CDR2 YYDKDF (reference sequence). V lost 0 bases and J lost 3, with 12 bases in between. This CDR3 region has 15 residues. The CDR3 loop reads CATSRDGRGLYEQYF. CDR3 nucleotide sequence: TGTGCCACCAGCAGAGATGGGAGGGGGCTCTACGAGCAGTACTTC.